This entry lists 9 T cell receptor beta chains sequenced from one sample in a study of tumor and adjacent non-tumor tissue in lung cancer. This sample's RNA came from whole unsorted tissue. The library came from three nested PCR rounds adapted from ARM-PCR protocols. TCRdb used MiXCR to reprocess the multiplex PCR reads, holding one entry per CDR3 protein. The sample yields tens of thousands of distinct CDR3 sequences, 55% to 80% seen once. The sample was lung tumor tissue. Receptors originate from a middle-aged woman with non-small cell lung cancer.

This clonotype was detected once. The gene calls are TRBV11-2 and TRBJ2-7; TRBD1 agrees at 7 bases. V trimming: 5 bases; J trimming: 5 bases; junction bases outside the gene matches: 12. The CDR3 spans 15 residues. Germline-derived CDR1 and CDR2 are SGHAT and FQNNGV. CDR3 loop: CASSPGTDVSHEQYF. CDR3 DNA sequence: TGTGCCAGCAGCCCCGGGACAGATGTATCCCACGAGCAGTACTTC.

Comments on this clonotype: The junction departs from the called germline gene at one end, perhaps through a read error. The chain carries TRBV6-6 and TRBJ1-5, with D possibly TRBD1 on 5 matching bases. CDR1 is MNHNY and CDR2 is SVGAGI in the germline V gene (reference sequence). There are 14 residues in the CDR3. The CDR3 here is CASSTHGADQPQHF. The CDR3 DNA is TGTGCCAGCAGCACACATGGGGCAGACCAGCCCCAACATTTT.

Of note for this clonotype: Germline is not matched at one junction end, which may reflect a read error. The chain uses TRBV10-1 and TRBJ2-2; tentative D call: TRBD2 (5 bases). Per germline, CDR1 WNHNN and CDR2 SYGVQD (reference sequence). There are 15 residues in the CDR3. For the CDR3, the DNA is TGCGCCAGGAGATCCAGTAGGAGTGGAATCGGGGAGCTGTTTTTC. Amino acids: CARRSSRSGIGELFF.

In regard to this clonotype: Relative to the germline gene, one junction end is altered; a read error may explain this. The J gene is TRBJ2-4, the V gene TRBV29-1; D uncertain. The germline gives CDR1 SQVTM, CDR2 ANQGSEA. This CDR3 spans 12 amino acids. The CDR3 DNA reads TGCGGCGTTGGTCGTGTCGAAAACATTCGGTACTTC. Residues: CGVGRVENIRYF.

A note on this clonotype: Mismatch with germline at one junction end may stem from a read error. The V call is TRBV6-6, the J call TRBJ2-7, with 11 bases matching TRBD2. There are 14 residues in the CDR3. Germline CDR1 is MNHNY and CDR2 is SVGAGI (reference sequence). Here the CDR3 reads CAGRGTSGRDKQYF. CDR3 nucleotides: TGTGCCGGCAGGGGAACTAGCGGGAGAGACAAGCAGTACTTC.

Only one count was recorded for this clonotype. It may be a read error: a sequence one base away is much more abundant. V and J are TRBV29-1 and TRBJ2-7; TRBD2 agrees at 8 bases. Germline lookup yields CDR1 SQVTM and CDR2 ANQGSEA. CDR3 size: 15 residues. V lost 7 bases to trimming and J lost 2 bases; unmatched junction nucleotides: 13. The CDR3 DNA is TGCAGCGACTTGAGGTCGGGGGGGAGCCCCTACGAGCAGTACTTC. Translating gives CSDLRSGGSPYEQYF.

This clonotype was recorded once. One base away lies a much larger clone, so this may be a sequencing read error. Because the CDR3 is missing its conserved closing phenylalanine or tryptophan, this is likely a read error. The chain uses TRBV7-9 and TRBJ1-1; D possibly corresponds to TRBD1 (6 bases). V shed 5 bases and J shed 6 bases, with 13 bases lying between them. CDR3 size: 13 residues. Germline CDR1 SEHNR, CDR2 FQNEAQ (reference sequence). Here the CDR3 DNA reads TGTGCCAGCAGCCAGATGGGGGCGGCTGAAGCTTTCATT. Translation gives CASSQMGAAEAFI.

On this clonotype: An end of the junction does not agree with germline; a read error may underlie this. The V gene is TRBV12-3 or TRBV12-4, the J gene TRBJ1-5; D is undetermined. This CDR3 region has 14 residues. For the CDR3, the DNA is TGTGCCAGCACTTTCCTGGGCCTCAATCGGCCCCAGCATTTT. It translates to CASTFLGLNRPQHF.

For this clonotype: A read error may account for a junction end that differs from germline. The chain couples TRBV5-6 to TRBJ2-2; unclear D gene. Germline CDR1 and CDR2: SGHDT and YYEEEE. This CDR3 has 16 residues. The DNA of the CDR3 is TGTGCCAGCAACTTGGCCATGGCCGAACCCCCCGGGGAGCTGTTTTTT. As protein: CASNLAMAEPPGELFF.